This T cell receptor (beta chain) was identified in a study of CD8 T cells in Susac syndrome. There are 11 residues in the CDR3. Germline lookup yields CDR1 DFQATT and CDR2 SNEGSKA (reference sequence). Trimming pared 0 bases from V and 5 bases from J, leaving 5 bases between. Reverse transcription of about 0.45 to 1 ug RNA was performed with random hexamers. TCRdb processed the immunoSEQ multiplex PCR reads anew with MiXCR; each CDR3 protein has one entry. In the table there are 200,000 or so distinct CDR3 sequences, 90% to 95% of which are singletons. The J gene is TRBJ2-7, the V gene TRBV20-1; D uncertain. Sequencing input: CD4+ T cells from PBMCs. The clonotype originates from a human donor with multiple sclerosis. The CDR3 loop is CSARDNNEQYF. The CDR3 DNA reads TGCAGTGCTAGAGATAACAACGAGCAGTACTTC.